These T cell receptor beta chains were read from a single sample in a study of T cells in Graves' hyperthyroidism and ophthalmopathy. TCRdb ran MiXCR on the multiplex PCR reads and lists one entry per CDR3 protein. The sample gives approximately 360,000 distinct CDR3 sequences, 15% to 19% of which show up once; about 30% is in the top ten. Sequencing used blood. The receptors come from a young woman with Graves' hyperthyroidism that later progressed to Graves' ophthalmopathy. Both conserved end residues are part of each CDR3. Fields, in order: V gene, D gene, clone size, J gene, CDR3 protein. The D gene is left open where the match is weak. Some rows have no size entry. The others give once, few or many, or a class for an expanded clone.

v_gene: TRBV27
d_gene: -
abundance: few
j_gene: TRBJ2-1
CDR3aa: CASNIGNEQFF

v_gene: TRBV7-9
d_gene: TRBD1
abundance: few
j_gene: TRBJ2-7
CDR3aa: CASSPRDSHTYEQYF

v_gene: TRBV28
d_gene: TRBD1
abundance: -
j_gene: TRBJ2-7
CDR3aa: CASSSRTGGSYEQYF

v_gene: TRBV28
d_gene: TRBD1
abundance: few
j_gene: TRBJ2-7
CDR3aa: CASRFPGTGIYEQYF

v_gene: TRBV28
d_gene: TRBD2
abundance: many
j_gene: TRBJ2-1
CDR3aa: CASSLSLAGWVNEQFF

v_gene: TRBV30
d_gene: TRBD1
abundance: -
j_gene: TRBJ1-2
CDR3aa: CACEQGRNGYGYTF

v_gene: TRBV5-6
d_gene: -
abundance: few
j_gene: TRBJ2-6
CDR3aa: CASSLALSGANVLTF

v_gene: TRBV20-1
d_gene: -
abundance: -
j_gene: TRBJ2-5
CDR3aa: CSANRGGGETQYF

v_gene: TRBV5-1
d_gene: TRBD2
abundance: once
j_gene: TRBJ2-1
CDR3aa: CASSLQTSGNEQFF

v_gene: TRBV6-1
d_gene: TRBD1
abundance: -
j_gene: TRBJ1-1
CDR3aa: CASSPAGGYTEAFF

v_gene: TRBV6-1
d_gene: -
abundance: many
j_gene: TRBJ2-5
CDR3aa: CASSQNPGQETQYF